This TCR beta chain came from a study of blood T cell repertoires in COVID-19. About the research overall: PBMCs, B-cell-depleted T cells, or T cells provided the cDNA or gDNA that made up the material.

In the original processing: Estimated nucleated cell counts came from reference gene primer amplification. Using immunoSEQ multiplex PCR, the repertoire was profiled, and TCRdb retains in-frame clones only, with some absent. V and J calls and clone size are copied from that table; D and trimming were computed from the DNA. The repertoire has over 80,000 clones, 88% of them found once; the top ten carry around 7.9%. The CDR3 loop spans 15 amino acids. Trimming took 4 bases from V and 4 from J, leaving 13 bases between them. The V gene's germline CDR1 is LGHDT and CDR2 YNNKEL (reference sequence). The TCR sequence derives from a man between 65 and 85 years old with acute or convalescent COVID-19. The sequenced material came from peripheral blood. V gene TRBV3-1 (or the pseudogene TRBV3-2) combines with J gene TRBJ2-2, with D unresolved. The CDR3 protein is CASSPPRYSTGELFF. The CDR3 bases are TGTGCCAGCAGCCCACCCCGATACTCCACCGGGGAGCTGTTTTTT.